The 10 T cell receptor beta chains in this list originate from one sample, sequenced in a study of shared clonotypes between healthy human individuals. Some clones are missing from TCRdb's copy, which holds only in-frame ones; the method was immunoSEQ multiplex PCR. The sample carries 400,000 to 500,000 clones, about 79% recorded once. Sequences were obtained from PBMCs. Every receptor here comes from a woman aged 35 to 49 in good health. Some clones in this sample may be carry-over from other donors' samples.

The chain carries TRBV18 and TRBJ1-5; the D gene is possibly TRBD1 (6 bases). There are 15 residues in the CDR3. Germline V CDR1 and CDR2: KGHSH, LQKENI. The V gene lost 1 base and the J gene lost 6 bases, with 13 bases spanning the gap. The CDR3 DNA reads TGTGCCAGCTCACCACTTAATACACAGGGTCAGCCCCAGCATTTT. This gives the protein CASSPLNTQGQPQHF.

The chain combines TRBV11-2 with TRBJ2-7; TRBD1 or TRBD2 may be the D gene (6 bases each). The CDR3 consists of 17 residues. V gave up 0 bases and J gave up 5 bases, with 20 bases separating them. Germline V gene lookup returns CDR1 SGHAT and CDR2 FQNNGV. The CDR3 reads CASSLDLGGQGVHEQYF. CDR3 DNA: TGTGCCAGCAGCTTAGATTTGGGGGGACAAGGGGTCCACGAGCAGTACTTC. Combining the CDR3 with reference TRBV11-2 and TRBJ2-7 gives the whole variable domain EAGVAQSPRYKIIEKRQSVAFWCNPISGHATLYWYQQILGQGPKLLIQFQNNGVVDDSQLPKDRFSAERLKGVDSTLKIQPAKLEDSAVYLCASSLDLGGQGVHEQYFGPGTRLTVT.

The J gene is TRBJ1-2, the V gene TRBV19; possibly TRBD1 for D (5 bases). The CDR3 contains 12 residues. With 7 bases removed from V and 4 bases from J, the gap between germline ends came to 10 bases. Germline V gene data show CDR1 as LNHDA and CDR2 as SQIVND (reference sequence). The CDR3 protein is CASTPGGYGYTF. The CDR3 DNA is TGTGCCAGTACCCCCGGGGGCTATGGCTACACCTTC.

The table lists this clone with a few counts. The CDR3 DNA follows: TGCAGCGTTGAAAGCAGCGAGTCGAGCTATGGCTACACCTTC. Translating it yields CSVESSESSYGYTF. This sequence joins TRBV29-1 and TRBJ1-2, with unresolved D. CDR3 length: 14 amino acids. Germline V gives CDR1 SQVTM, CDR2 ANQGSEA. The germline V and J ends were trimmed by 2 bases and 4 bases, with 14 bases remaining between them.

The genes are TRBV2 and TRBJ2-1, with unresolved D. This CDR3 region has 14 residues. The germline gives CDR1 SNHLY, CDR2 FYNNEI. V shed 4 bases and J shed 0 bases, with 7 bases lying between them. The CDR3 region is CASSVAISYNEQFF. CDR3 coding DNA: TGTGCCAGCAGTGTGGCCATCTCCTACAATGAGCAGTTCTTC.

This clone occurred a few times. The chain has TRBV7-8 and TRBJ2-3, with no clear D. The CDR3 runs to 16 residues. Germline V gene data show CDR1 as SGHVS and CDR2 as FQNEAQ. The V gene lost 2 bases and the J gene lost 3 bases, with 15 bases spanning the gap. The DNA of the CDR3 is TGTGCCAGCAGCTTATTATCCAGGATCGGTACAGATACGCAGTATTTT. This encodes CASSLLSRIGTDTQYF.

V and J are TRBV6-1 and TRBJ2-1, with D possibly matching TRBD2 (5 bases). This CDR3 has 12 amino acids. Germline assignment: CDR1 MNHNS and CDR2 SASEGT. The ends were cut back, 2 bases at V and 9 bases at J, with 8 bases in the middle. In DNA form, the CDR3 reads TGTGCCAGCAGTGAAACGCGGGTTGAGCAGTTCTTC. The encoded protein is CASSETRVEQFF.

The chain recombines TRBV28 with TRBJ1-2; a possible D gene is TRBD1 (5 bases). V lost 5 bases, J lost 1 base, and 8 bases lay in between. From germline, CDR1 is MDHEN and CDR2 SYDVKM. This CDR3 is built from 13 residues. Here the CDR3 DNA reads TGTGCCAGCAGTCGGGGGGATAACTATGGCTACACCTTC. Translated, it gives CASSRGDNYGYTF.

The chain links TRBV2 to TRBJ2-3; D gene uncertain. The V end lost 7 bases, the J end lost 4 bases, and 9 bases lay between the germline ends. The CDR3 totals 12 residues. CDR1 and CDR2 (germline): SNHLY, FYNNEI. The CDR3 DNA reads as TGTGCCAGCAATTCCGGGTCAGATACGCAGTATTTT. It encodes CASNSGSDTQYF.

This clone was detected only a few times. V and J are TRBV18 and TRBJ1-5; TRBD1 might be the D (5 bases). The CDR3 contains 16 residues. Trimming removed 6 bases from V and 5 bases from J, with 20 bases in between. CDR1 and CDR2 from the germline V gene are KGHSH and LQKENI. This chain's CDR3 is CASSSGGVRGDQPQHF. In DNA form, the CDR3 reads TGTGCCAGCTCCTCGGGAGGCGTACGGGGCGATCAGCCCCAGCATTTT.